These 6 T cell receptor beta chains share one sample of origin, sequenced in a study of T cells in Graves' hyperthyroidism and ophthalmopathy. Amplified TCR beta CDR3 regions came from RNA transcripts. During a first-round RT-PCR of the TCR CDR3, the HTBI primer set was used. TCRdb re-called the multiplex PCR reads with MiXCR, one entry per CDR3 protein. The sample yields 350,000 to 500,000 distinct CDR3 sequences, roughly 15% seen once. Input material: blood. The receptors derive from a woman aged 18-35 years with Graves' hyperthyroidism.

CDR3 region: CASRPLGGRSSYNEQFF. The CDR3 DNA reads as TGTGCCAGCAGACCACTAGGTGGGCGGAGCTCCTACAATGAGCAGTTCTTC. The chain carries TRBV6-1 and TRBJ2-1; TRBD2 is a possible D gene (5 bases). The germline CDR1 and CDR2 sequences are MNHNS and SASEGT. The CDR3 sequence is 17 residues long. Between the trimmed V and J ends, which lost 6 bases and 0 bases, there was a span of 18 bases.

The chain has TRBV7-3 and TRBJ2-3; TRBD2 matches 12 bases. The CDR3 runs to 16 residues. With 4 bases clipped from V and 2 bases from J, the junction kept 4 bases outside the gene matches. CDR1 and CDR2 from the germline V gene are SGHTA and FQGTGA. Written as DNA, the CDR3 is TGTGCCAGCAGCTGGCTAGCGGGAGGGCCCACAGATACGCAGTATTTT. It specifies CASSWLAGGPTDTQYF.

In this sample, this clonotype turned up many times. This chain connects TRBV15 to TRBJ2-1, with 13 bases lining up with TRBD2. Germline values: CDR1 LNHNV, CDR2 YYDKDF (reference sequence). The trim removed 6 bases at V and 8 bases at J, leaving 10 bases unmatched. CDR3 length equals 16 residues. This CDR3 reads CATRALAGGPGHEQFF. The CDR3 nucleotides read TGTGCCACCAGGGCACTAGCGGGAGGGCCTGGCCATGAGCAGTTCTTC.

This clonotype was recorded a few times. The gene calls are TRBV29-1 and TRBJ2-7; 7 nucleotides align to TRBD2. The CDR3 is made up of 13 amino acids. V shed 4 bases and J 3 bases; nucleotides not matched to a gene: 6. The germline V gene encodes CDR1 SQVTM and CDR2 ANQGSEA. CDR3 in DNA: TGCAGCGTTGCCGCGGGAGACGGCTACGAGCAGTACTTC. It codes for CSVAAGDGYEQYF.

This clonotype appeared many times. The chain recombines TRBV30 with TRBJ2-7; D possibly uses TRBD1 or TRBD2 (5 bases each). Trimming stripped 4 bases from V and 3 bases from J, with 25 bases between. CDR3 size: 17 residues. The germline gives CDR1 GTSNPN, CDR2 SVGIG (reference sequence). For the CDR3, the DNA is TGTGCCTGGATTGGTAGTGACGGTGAGGGACCGAGCTACGAGCAGTACTTC. Its translation is CAWIGSDGEGPSYEQYF.

The table lists this clonotype with many counts. This rearrangement joins TRBV7-3 to TRBJ2-1; TRBD2 matches 15 bases. V trimming: 1 base; J trimming: 6 bases; junction bases outside the gene matches: 10. This CDR3 comprises 19 residues. The germline V gene has CDR1 SGHTA and CDR2 FQGTGA. The CDR3 DNA is TGTGCCAGCAGCTTAAAGCCCGGACTAGCGGGAGGGGGAGGCAATGAGCAGTTCTTC. It is translated as CASSLKPGLAGGGGNEQFF.